This T cell receptor (beta chain) was retrieved from a study of shared clonotypes between healthy human individuals. Overall study results and limits: Generation of non-shared clonotypes was less probable than generation of clonotypes shared by all four donors.

This clone was detected many times. The antigen is unknown. This CDR3 contains 13 residues. Germline V gene data show CDR1 as SEHNR and CDR2 as FQNEAQ (reference sequence). V was pared by 3 bases and J by 2 bases, with 7 bases between. TCRdb's table, derived via immunoSEQ multiplex PCR, lists solely in-frame clones and lacks some. Found here are approximately 1,000,000 clones, 70% to 80% of them singletons; the top ten hold about 0.89%. The clonotype originates from a man between 18 and 29 years old in good health. Some clones in this sample may be carry-over from other donors' samples. The chain employs TRBV7-9 and TRBJ1-1; D is uncertain. The specimen sequenced was memory CD4+ T cells from PBMCs. As for subset: CD45RA-negative fraction. The CDR3 loop reads CASSFQRNTEAFF. The CDR3 nucleotides read TGTGCCAGCAGCTTCCAGAGAAACACTGAAGCTTTCTTT.